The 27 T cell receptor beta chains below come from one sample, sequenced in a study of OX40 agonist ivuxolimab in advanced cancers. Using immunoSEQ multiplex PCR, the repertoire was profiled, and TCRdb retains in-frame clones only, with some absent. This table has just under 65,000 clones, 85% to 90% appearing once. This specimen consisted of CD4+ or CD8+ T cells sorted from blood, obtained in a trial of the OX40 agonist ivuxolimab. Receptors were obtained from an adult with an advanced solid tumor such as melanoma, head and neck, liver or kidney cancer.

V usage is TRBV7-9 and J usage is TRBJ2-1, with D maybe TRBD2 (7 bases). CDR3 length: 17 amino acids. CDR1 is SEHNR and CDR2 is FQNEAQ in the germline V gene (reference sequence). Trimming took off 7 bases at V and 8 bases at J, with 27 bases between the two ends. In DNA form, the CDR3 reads TGTGCCAGCATCGTTCCCACGGGGGGCGAAGGTGTCGATGAGCAGTTCTTC. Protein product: CASIVPTGGEGVDEQFF.

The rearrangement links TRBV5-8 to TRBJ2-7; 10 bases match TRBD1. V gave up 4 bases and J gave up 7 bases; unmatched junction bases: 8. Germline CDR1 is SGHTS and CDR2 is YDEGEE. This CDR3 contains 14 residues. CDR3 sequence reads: CASSRLTGGWEQYF. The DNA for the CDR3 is TGTGCCAGCAGCCGACTGACAGGGGGCTGGGAGCAGTACTTC.

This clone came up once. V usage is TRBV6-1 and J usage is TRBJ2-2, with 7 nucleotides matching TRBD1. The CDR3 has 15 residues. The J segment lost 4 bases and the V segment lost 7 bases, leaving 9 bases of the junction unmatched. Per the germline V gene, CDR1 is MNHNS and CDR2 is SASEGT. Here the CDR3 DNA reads TGTGCCAGCACCAGAGGACAGGTCTTCACCGGGGAGCTGTTTTTT. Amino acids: CASTRGQVFTGELFF.

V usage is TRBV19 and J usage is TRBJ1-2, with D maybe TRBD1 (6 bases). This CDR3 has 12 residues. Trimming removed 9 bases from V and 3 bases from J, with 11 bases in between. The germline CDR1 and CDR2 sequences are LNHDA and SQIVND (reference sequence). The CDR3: CASRDTYYGYTF. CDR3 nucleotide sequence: TGTGCCAGCCGGGACACCTACTATGGCTACACCTTC.

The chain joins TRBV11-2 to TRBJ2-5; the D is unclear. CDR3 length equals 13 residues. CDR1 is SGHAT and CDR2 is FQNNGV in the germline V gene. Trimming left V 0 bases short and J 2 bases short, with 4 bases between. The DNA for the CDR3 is TGTGCCAGCAGCTTAGAGCGACAAGAGACCCAGTACTTC. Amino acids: CASSLERQETQYF.

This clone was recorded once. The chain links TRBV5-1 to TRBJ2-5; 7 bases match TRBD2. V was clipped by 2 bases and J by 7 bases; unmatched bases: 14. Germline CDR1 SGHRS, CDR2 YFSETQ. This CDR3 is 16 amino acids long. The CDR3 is CASSFDGTTQEGTQYF. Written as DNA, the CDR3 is TGCGCCAGCAGCTTTGACGGGACTACCCAAGAGGGGACCCAGTACTTC.

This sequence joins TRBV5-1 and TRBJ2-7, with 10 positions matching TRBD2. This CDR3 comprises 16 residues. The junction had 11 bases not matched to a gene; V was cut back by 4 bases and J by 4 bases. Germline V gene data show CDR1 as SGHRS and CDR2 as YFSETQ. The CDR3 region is CASSTYSGRTAYEQYF. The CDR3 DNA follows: TGCGCCAGCAGCACCTATAGCGGGAGGACAGCTTACGAGCAGTACTTC.

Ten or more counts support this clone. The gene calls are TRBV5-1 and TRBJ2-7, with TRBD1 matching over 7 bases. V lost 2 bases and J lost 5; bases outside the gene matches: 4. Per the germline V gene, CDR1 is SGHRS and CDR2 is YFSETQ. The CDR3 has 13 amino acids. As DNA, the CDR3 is TGCGCCAGCAGCTTCCGGGACAGAGACGAGCAGTACTTC. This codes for CASSFRDRDEQYF.

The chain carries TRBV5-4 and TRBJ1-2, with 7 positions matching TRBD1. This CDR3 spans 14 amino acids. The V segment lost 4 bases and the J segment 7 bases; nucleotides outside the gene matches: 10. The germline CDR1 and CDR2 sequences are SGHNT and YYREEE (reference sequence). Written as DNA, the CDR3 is TGTGCCAGCAGCGCCAAAACAGGGGTTGGTGGCTACACCTTC. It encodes CASSAKTGVGGYTF.

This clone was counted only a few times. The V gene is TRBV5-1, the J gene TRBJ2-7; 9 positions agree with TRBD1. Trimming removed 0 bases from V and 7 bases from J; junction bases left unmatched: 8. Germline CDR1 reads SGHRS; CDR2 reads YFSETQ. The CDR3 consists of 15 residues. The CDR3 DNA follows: TGCGCCAGCAGCTTGGGCGGGACAGGGTTTCGAGAGCAGTACTTC. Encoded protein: CASSLGGTGFREQYF.

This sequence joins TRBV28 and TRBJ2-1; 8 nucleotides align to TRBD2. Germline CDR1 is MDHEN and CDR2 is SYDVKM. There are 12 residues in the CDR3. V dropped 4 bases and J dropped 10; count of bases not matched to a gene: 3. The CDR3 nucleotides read TGTGCCAGCAGTTACAGCGGGGGAGAGCAGTTCTTC. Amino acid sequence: CASSYSGGEQFF. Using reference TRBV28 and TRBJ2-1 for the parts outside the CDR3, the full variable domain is DVKVTQSSRYLVKRTGEKVFLECVQDMDHENMFWYRQDPGLGLRLIYFSYDVKMKEKGDIPEGYSVSREKKERFSLILESASTNQTSMYLCASSYSGGEQFFGPGTRLTVL.

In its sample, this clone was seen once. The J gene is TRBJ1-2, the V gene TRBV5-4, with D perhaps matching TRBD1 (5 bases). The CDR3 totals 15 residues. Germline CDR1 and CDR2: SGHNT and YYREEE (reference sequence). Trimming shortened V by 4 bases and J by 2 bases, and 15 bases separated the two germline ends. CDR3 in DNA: TGTGCCAGCAGCCTGAACGCGGGGGAGAACTATGGCTACACCTTC. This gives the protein CASSLNAGENYGYTF.

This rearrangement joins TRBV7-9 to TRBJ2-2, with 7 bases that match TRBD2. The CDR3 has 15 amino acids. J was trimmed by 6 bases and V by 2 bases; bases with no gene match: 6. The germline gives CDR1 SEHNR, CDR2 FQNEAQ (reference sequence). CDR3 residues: CASSLSSGGAGELFF. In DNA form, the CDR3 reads TGTGCCAGCAGCTTATCGTCGGGAGGAGCCGGGGAGCTGTTTTTT. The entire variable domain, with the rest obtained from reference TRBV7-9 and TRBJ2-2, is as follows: DTGVSQNPRHKITKRGQNVTFRCDPISEHNRLYWYRQTLGQGPEFLTYFQNEAQLEKSRLLSDRFSAERPKGSFSTLEIQRTEQGDSAMYLCASSLSSGGAGELFFGEGSRLTVL.

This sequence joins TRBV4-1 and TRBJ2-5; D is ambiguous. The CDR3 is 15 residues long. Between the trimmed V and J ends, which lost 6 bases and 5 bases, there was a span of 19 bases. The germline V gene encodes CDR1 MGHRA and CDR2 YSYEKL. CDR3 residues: CASRIRVGSSETQYF. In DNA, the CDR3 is TGCGCCAGCAGAATACGGGTGGGTTCATCCGAGACCCAGTACTTC.

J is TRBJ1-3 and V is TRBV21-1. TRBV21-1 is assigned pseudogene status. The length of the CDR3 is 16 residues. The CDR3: CASSNLARESGNTIYF. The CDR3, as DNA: TGTGCCAGCAGCAATTTGGCCCGGGAGTCTGGAAACACCATATATTTT.

The DNA of the CDR3 is TGCGCCAGCAGCCCACCCCCGGGACTACTCCGTCCCTACGAGCAGTACTTC. It encodes CASSPPPGLLRPYEQYF. This sequence joins TRBV4-1 and TRBJ2-7, with 7 bases lining up with TRBD2. This CDR3 is built from 17 residues. The germline V gene has CDR1 MGHRA and CDR2 YSYEKL. Trimming took 4 bases from V and 2 from J; bases not matched to a gene: 14.

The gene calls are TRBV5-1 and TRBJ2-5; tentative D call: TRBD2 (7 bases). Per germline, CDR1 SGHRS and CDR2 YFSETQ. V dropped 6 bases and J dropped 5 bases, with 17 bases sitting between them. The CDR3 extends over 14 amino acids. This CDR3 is CASTLRGGAETQYF. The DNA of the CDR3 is TGCGCCAGCACCCTAAGGGGGGGCGCGGAGACCCAGTACTTC. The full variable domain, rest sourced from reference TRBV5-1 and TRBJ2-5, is KAGVTQTPRYLIKTRGQQVTLSCSPISGHRSVSWYQQTPGQGLQFLFEYFSETQRNKGNFPGRFSGRQFSNSRSEMNVSTLELGDSALYLCASTLRGGAETQYFGPGTRLLVL.

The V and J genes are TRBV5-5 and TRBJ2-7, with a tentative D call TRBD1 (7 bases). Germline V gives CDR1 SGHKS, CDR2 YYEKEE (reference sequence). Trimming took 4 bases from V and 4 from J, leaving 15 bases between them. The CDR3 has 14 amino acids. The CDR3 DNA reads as TGTGCCAGCAGCAGACAGGGACTGGGATACGAGCAGTACTTC. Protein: CASSRQGLGYEQYF.

CDR3 coding DNA: TGCAGCGTGGGATGGACTTCCCCTCGGCTTTACGGCTACACCTTC. This gives the protein CSVGWTSPRLYGYTF. The chain joins TRBV29-1 to TRBJ1-2, with D unresolved. V was cut by 6 bases and J by 8 bases, with 25 bases left in between. The CDR3 covers 15 residues. Germline CDR1 reads SQVTM; CDR2 reads ANQGSEA.

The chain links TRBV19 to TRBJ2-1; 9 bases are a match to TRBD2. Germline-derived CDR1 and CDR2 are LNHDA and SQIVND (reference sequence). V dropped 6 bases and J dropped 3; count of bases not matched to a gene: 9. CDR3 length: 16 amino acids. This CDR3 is CASRHLSGGYYNEQFF. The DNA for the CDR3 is TGTGCCAGTAGACACCTTAGCGGGGGATACTACAATGAGCAGTTCTTC.

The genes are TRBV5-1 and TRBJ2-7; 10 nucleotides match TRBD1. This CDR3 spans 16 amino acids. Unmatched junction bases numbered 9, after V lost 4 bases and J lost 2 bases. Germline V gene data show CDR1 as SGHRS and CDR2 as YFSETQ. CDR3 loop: CASSRAQTGGPYEQYF. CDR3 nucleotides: TGCGCCAGCAGCCGAGCTCAGACAGGGGGCCCCTACGAGCAGTACTTC.

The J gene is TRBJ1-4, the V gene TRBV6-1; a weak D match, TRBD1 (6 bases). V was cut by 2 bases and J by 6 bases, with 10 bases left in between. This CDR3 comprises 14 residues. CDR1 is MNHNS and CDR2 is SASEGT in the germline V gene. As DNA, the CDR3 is TGTGCCAGCAGTGAAATGGGGGGCGATGAAAAACTGTTTTTT. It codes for CASSEMGGDEKLFF.

The CDR3 region is CASSEYGGAYEQYF. DNA of the CDR3: TGTGCCAGCAGTGAATATGGGGGGGCCTACGAGCAGTACTTC. The chain recombines TRBV2 with TRBJ2-7, with 7 bases that match TRBD2. From germline, CDR1 is SNHLY and CDR2 FYNNEI. The CDR3 consists of 14 residues. J was trimmed by 2 bases and V by 2 bases; bases with no gene match: 3.

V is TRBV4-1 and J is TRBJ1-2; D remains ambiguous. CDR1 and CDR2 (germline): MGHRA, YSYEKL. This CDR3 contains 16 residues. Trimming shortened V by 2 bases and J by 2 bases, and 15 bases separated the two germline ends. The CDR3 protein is CASSQYGSGQNYGYTF. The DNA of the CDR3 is TGCGCCAGCAGCCAATATGGGAGTGGGCAAAACTATGGCTACACCTTC.

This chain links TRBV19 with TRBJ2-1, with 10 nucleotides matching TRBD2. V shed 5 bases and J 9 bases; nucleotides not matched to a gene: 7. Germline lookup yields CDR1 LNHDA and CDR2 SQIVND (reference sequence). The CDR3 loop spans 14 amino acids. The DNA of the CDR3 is TGTGCCAGTAGTGACCTAGCGGGAGAGGTTGAGCAGTTCTTC. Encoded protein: CASSDLAGEVEQFF.

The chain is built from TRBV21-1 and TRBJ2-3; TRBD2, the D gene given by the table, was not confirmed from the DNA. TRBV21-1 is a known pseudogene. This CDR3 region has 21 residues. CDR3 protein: CASSKAGLAGVGGGFRDTQYF. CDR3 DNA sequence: TGTGCCAGCAGCAAAGCAGGACTAGCGGGGGTAGGAGGTGGATTCCGGGATACGCAGTATTTT.

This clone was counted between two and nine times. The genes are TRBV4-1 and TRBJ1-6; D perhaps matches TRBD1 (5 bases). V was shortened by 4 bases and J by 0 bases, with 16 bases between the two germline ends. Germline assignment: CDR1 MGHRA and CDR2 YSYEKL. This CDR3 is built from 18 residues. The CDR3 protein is CASSPTRLRGSYNSPLHF. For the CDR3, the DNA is TGCGCCAGCAGCCCGACCCGTTTAAGGGGCTCCTATAATTCACCCCTCCACTTT.